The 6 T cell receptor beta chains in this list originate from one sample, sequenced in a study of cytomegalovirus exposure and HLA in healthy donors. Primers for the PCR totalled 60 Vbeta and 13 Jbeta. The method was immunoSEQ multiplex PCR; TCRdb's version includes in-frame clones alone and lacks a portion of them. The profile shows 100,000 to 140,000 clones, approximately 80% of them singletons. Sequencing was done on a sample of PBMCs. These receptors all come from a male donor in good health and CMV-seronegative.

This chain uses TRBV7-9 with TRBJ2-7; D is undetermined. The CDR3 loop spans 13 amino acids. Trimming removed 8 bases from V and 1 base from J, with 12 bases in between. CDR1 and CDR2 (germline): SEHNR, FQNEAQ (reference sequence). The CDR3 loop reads CASSPARSYEQYF. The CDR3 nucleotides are TGTGCCAGCTCTCCGGCGAGGTCCTACGAGCAGTACTTC.

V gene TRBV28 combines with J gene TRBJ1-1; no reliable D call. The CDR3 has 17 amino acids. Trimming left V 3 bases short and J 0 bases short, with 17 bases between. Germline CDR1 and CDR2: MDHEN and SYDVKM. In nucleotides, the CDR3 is TGTGCCAGCAGTTTTATTGCGGCAGAGAAAATGAACACTGAAGCTTTCTTT. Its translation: CASSFIAAEKMNTEAFF.

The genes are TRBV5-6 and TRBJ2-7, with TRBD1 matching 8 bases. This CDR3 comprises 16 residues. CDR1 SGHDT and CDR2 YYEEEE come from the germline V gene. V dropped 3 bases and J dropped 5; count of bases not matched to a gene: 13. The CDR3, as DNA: TGTGCCAGCAGCTCCCGAAGAACAGGGGGAGGCCACGAGCAGTACTTC. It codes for CASSSRRTGGGHEQYF. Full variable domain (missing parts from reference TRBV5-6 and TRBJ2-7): DAGVTQSPTHLIKTRGQQVTLRCSPKSGHDTVSWYQQALGQGPQFIFQYYEEEERQRGNFPDRFSGHQFPNYSSELNVNALLLGDSALYLCASSSRRTGGGHEQYFGPGTRLTVT.

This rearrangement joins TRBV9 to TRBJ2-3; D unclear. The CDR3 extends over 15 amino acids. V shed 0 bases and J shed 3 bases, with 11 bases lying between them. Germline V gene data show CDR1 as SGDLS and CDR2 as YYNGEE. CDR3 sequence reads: CASSVATSVTDTQYF. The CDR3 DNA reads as TGTGCCAGCAGCGTAGCTACCTCGGTAACAGATACGCAGTATTTT.

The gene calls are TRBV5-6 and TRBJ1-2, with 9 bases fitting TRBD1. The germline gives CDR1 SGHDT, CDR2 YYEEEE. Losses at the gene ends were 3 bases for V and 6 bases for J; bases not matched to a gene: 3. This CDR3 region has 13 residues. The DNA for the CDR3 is TGTGCCAGCAGCTGGACAGGGGCGGATGGCTACACCTTC. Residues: CASSWTGADGYTF.

CDR3: CAINPGTSGNYEQYF. The CDR3 DNA is TGTGCCATAAACCCCGGGACTAGCGGAAACTACGAGCAGTACTTC. The rearrangement uses TRBV28 and TRBJ2-7; 11 positions agree with TRBD2. V trimming: 10 bases; J trimming: 3 bases; junction bases outside the gene matches: 11. Germline CDR1 and CDR2: MDHEN and SYDVKM. The CDR3 covers 15 residues.